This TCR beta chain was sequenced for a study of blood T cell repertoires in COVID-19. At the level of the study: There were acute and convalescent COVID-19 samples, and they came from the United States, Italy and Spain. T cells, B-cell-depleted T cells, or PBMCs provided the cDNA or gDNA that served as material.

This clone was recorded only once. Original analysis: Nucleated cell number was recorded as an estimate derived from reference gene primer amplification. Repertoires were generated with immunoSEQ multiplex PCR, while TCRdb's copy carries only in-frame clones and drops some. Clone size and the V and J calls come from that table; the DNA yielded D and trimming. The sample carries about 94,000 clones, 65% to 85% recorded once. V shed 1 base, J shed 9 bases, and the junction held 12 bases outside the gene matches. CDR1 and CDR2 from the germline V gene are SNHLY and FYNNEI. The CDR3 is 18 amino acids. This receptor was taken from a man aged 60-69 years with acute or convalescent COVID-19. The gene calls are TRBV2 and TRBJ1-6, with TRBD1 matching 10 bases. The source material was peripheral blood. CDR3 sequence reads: CASSEGRDRGLDGSPLHF. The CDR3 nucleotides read TGTGCCAGCAGTGAAGGTCGCGACAGGGGGCTAGACGGTTCACCCCTCCACTTT.